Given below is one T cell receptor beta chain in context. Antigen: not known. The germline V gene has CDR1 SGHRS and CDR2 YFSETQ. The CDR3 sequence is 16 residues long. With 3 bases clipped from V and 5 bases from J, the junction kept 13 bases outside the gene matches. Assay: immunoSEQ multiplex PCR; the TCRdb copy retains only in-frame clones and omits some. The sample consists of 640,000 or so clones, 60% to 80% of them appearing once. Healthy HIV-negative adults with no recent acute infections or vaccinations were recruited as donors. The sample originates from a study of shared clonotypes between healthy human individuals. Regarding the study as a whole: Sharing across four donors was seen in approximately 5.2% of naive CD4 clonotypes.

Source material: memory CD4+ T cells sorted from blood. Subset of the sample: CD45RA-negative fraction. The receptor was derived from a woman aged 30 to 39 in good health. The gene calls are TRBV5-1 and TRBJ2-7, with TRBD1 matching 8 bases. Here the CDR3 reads CASSSSLTGVMNEQYF. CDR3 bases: TGCGCCAGCAGCTCGTCGCTGACAGGGGTGATGAACGAGCAGTACTTC.